The rows below give T cell receptor beta chains drawn from one sample of a study of cytomegalovirus exposure and HLA in healthy donors. Repertoires were generated with immunoSEQ multiplex PCR, while TCRdb's copy carries only in-frame clones and drops some. The table includes about 140,000 clones, roughly nine tenths detected once. The sequenced sample was PBMCs. Receptors originate from a man between 18 and 35 years old in good health and CMV-seronegative. CDR3s include the opening cysteine and the closing phenylalanine or tryptophan. D genes are given only for firm matches. Clone size appears in some rows only: once, few, many, or a class for an expanded clone.

abundance: .; v_gene: TRBV18; j_gene: TRBJ1-2; d_gene: TRBD1; CDR3nt: TGTGCCAGCGCCCTGGACAGGGAGGACGGCTACACCTTC; CDR3aa: CASALDREDGYTF
abundance: .; v_gene: TRBV10-3; j_gene: TRBJ2-7; d_gene: .; CDR3nt: TGTGCCATCAGTGAGGGCCTCATCTACGAGCAGTACTTC; CDR3aa: CAISEGLIYEQYF
abundance: .; v_gene: TRBV11-2; j_gene: TRBJ2-2; d_gene: TRBD1; CDR3nt: TGTGCCAGCAGCTGGGCAGGGGGCGCGAGGAGCACCGGGGAGCTGTTTTTT; CDR3aa: CASSWAGGARSTGELFF
abundance: .; v_gene: TRBV30; j_gene: TRBJ2-7; d_gene: .; CDR3nt: TGTGCCTGGAGTGCTAGTTACGAGCAGTACTTC; CDR3aa: CAWSASYEQYF
abundance: .; v_gene: TRBV29-1; j_gene: TRBJ2-3; d_gene: TRBD1; CDR3nt: TGCAGCGTTGAGATCTGGACAGGGGGCCTGAGCACAGATACGCAGTATTTT; CDR3aa: CSVEIWTGGLSTDTQYF
abundance: .; v_gene: TRBV29-1; j_gene: TRBJ2-5; d_gene: .; CDR3nt: TGCAGCGGGGCCTTAAGGGAGACCCAGTACTTC; CDR3aa: CSGALRETQYF
abundance: .; v_gene: TRBV15; j_gene: TRBJ2-1; d_gene: .; CDR3nt: TGTGCCACCAGCAGAGAAGGTGAGGCCCCGTACAATGAGCAGTTCTTC; CDR3aa: CATSREGEAPYNEQFF
abundance: .; v_gene: TRBV7-2; j_gene: TRBJ1-1; d_gene: .; CDR3nt: TGTGCCAGCAGCTTAGGGCCAGGGAACACTGAAGCTTTCTTT; CDR3aa: CASSLGPGNTEAFF
abundance: .; v_gene: TRBV27; j_gene: TRBJ2-6; d_gene: TRBD1; CDR3nt: TGTGCCAGCGGGACAGGGTTCAGCTCTGGGGCCAACGTCCTGACTTTC; CDR3aa: CASGTGFSSGANVLTF
abundance: .; v_gene: TRBV27; j_gene: TRBJ1-1; d_gene: .; CDR3nt: TGTGCCAGCAGTTTATTCCCGCCGACAGCCTTAAACACTGAAGCTTTCTTT; CDR3aa: CASSLFPPTALNTEAFF
abundance: .; v_gene: TRBV28; j_gene: TRBJ1-5; d_gene: .; CDR3nt: TGTGCCAGCAGTTTTTGGCGGGAGGATCAGCCCCAGCATTTT; CDR3aa: CASSFWREDQPQHF
abundance: .; v_gene: TRBV7-2; j_gene: TRBJ2-3; d_gene: TRBD2; CDR3nt: TGTGCCAGCAGCTTAGCCGGCGGGAGTCTAACAGATACGCAGTATTTT; CDR3aa: CASSLAGGSLTDTQYF
abundance: .; v_gene: TRBV6-6; j_gene: TRBJ2-5; d_gene: .; CDR3nt: TGTGCCAGCAGTCCGGACGGGGGACTTTTGTACGAGACCCAGTACTTC; CDR3aa: CASSPDGGLLYETQYF
abundance: .; v_gene: TRBV19; j_gene: TRBJ2-7; d_gene: TRBD1; CDR3nt: TGTGCCAGTAGCCCGATCTGGACAGGGGGTACCTACGAGCAGTACTTC; CDR3aa: CASSPIWTGGTYEQYF
abundance: .; v_gene: TRBV6-4; j_gene: TRBJ1-1; d_gene: .; CDR3nt: TGTGCCAGCAGTAGGGGCCAGGGTGAAGCTTTCTTT; CDR3aa: CASSRGQGEAFF
abundance: .; v_gene: TRBV19; j_gene: TRBJ2-7; d_gene: TRBD2; CDR3nt: TGTGCCAGTAGCACTAGCGGGGGGGCGTCCTACGAGCAGTACTTC; CDR3aa: CASSTSGGASYEQYF
abundance: .; v_gene: TRBV6-6; j_gene: TRBJ2-1; d_gene: .; CDR3nt: TGTGCCAGCAGTTACGGGGGGGCGACTAAGAATGAGCAGTTCTTC; CDR3aa: CASSYGGATKNEQFF
abundance: .; v_gene: TRBV5-1; j_gene: TRBJ2-1; d_gene: TRBD1; CDR3nt: TGCGCCAGTACTACACTCTCGGGACAGAGAGGGGGTGAGCAGTTCTTC; CDR3aa: CASTTLSGQRGGEQFF
abundance: .; v_gene: TRBV5-1; j_gene: TRBJ1-4; d_gene: .; CDR3nt: TGCGCCAGCAGCGAAGGACTGGATAATGAAAAACTGTTTTTT; CDR3aa: CASSEGLDNEKLFF
abundance: .; v_gene: TRBV6-5; j_gene: TRBJ2-1; d_gene: .; CDR3nt: TGTGCCAGCAGTTACTCGTCCGGGGAGAGACTCGATGAGCAGTTCTTC; CDR3aa: CASSYSSGERLDEQFF
abundance: .; v_gene: TRBV7-2; j_gene: TRBJ2-7; d_gene: .; CDR3nt: TGTGCCAGCAGCTTAGGGTCAGGAAGCTCCTACGAGCAGTACTTC; CDR3aa: CASSLGSGSSYEQYF
abundance: .; v_gene: TRBV6-1; j_gene: TRBJ1-6; d_gene: TRBD1; CDR3nt: TGTGCCAGCAGTGAATCAGGGGGGAATTCACCCCTCCACTTT; CDR3aa: CASSESGGNSPLHF
abundance: .; v_gene: TRBV11-2; j_gene: TRBJ2-1; d_gene: .; CDR3nt: TGTGCCAGCAGCTTATTAGTCCTAAGTGAGCAGTTCTTC; CDR3aa: CASSLLVLSEQFF
abundance: once; v_gene: TRBV19; j_gene: TRBJ2-7; d_gene: .; CDR3nt: TGTGCCAGTAGTATAAGGAGTAGCGTAAGCTACGAGCAGTACTTC; CDR3aa: CASSIRSSVSYEQYF
abundance: .; v_gene: TRBV9; j_gene: TRBJ1-1; d_gene: TRBD1; CDR3nt: TGTGCCAGCAGCTTGACAGGGGGCGAGTGGGACACTGAAGCTTTCTTT; CDR3aa: CASSLTGGEWDTEAFF
abundance: .; v_gene: TRBV4-3; j_gene: TRBJ2-3; d_gene: TRBD2; CDR3nt: TGCGCCAGCAGCCAGGACGGGACTAGCGACGCAGATACGCAGTATTTT; CDR3aa: CASSQDGTSDADTQYF
abundance: .; v_gene: TRBV19; j_gene: TRBJ2-3; d_gene: .; CDR3nt: TGTGCCAGTAGAAGTCGGCGGGGGCCCACAGATACGCAGTATTTT; CDR3aa: CASRSRRGPTDTQYF
abundance: .; v_gene: TRBV11-2; j_gene: TRBJ2-7; d_gene: .; CDR3nt: TGTGCCAGCAGCTTATCTCTCGGGGACGAGCAGTACTTC; CDR3aa: CASSLSLGDEQYF
abundance: few; v_gene: TRBV27; j_gene: TRBJ2-7; d_gene: .; CDR3nt: TGTGCCAGCGGAGACTACGAGCAGTACTTC; CDR3aa: CASGDYEQYF
abundance: many; v_gene: TRBV4-3; j_gene: TRBJ2-5; d_gene: TRBD1; CDR3nt: TGCGCCAGCAGCCAAACCACCGGGACAGGGGGGCAGACCCAGTACTTC; CDR3aa: CASSQTTGTGGQTQYF
abundance: .; v_gene: TRBV9; j_gene: TRBJ2-5; d_gene: TRBD1; CDR3nt: TGTGCCAGCAGCCCTCGACAGGGGCTCGGGGAGACCCAGTACTTC; CDR3aa: CASSPRQGLGETQYF
abundance: .; v_gene: TRBV27; j_gene: TRBJ2-1; d_gene: TRBD2; CDR3nt: TGTGCCAGCAGTTTCCACGGGACTAGCGGGAGGCCGGGGGATGAGCAGTTCTTC; CDR3aa: CASSFHGTSGRPGDEQFF
abundance: .; v_gene: TRBV5-8; j_gene: TRBJ2-7; d_gene: TRBD2; CDR3nt: TGTGCCAGCACCTGGGGGGGGATTAGTAGAACCTACGAGCAGTACTTC; CDR3aa: CASTWGGISRTYEQYF